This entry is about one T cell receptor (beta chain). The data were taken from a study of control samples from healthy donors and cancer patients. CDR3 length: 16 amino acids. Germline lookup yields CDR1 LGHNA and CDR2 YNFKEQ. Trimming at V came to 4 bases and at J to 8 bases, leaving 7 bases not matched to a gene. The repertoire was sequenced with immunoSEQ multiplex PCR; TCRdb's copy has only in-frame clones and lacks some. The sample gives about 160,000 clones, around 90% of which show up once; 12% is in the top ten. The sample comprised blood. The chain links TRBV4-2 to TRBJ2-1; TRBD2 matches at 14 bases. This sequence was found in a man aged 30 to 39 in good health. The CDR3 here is CASSPGTSGSGYEQFF. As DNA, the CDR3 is TGTGCCAGCAGCCCTGGGACTAGCGGGAGTGGCTATGAGCAGTTCTTC.